The clone carrying this TCR beta chain was counted at least ten times. The antigen remains unidentified. Unsorted libraries were prepared from 2 million PBMCs that had been stored at -80 C. This specimen belongs to a study of neurological immune-mediated disorders. It was by 5'RACE with 10-nucleotide random UMIs that the cDNA was made. MiXCR, applied by TCRdb to the 5' RACE reads, yields one record per CDR3 protein. The table records some 48,000 distinct CDR3 sequences, about a tenth of them present only once. Study findings and constraints: The most TCR clonal expansion was seen in HTLV-1-associated myelopathy, and the least was seen in multiple sclerosis, which fell below healthy controls. Among expanded clones, no CDR3 amino acid sequences were shared across subjects, a pattern suggesting private repertoires in all groups.

The CDR3 contains 17 residues. CDR1 and CDR2 from the germline V gene are DFQATT and SNEGSKA (reference sequence). J was trimmed by 1 base and V by 3 bases; bases with no gene match: 8. Sequenced input: PBMCs. This receptor was identified in a woman in her forties with HTLV-1-associated myelopathy (HAM/TSP). The V call is TRBV20-1, the J call TRBJ2-1, with 11 nucleotides matching TRBD2. The CDR3 here is CSARVAGGPSSYNEQFF. The CDR3 DNA reads as TGCAGTGCTAGGGTAGCGGGGGGGCCGTCGTCCTACAATGAGCAGTTCTTC.